A single sample gave rise to the 15 T cell receptor beta chains below, sequenced in a study of neoadjuvant anti-PD-1 for oral cavity cancer. Profiling relied on immunoSEQ multiplex PCR, and the TCRdb table lists in-frame clones only, not all of them. Among 75,000 or so clones, less than 85% were seen once, and the ten largest hold 3% to 3.5%. Material: PBMCs, obtained before nivolumab (anti-PD-1) treatment. These receptors came from a person between 35 and 79 years old with oral cavity squamous cell carcinoma.

This clone has just one count. The chain couples TRBV27 to TRBJ1-2; 9 bases agree with TRBD1. Germline loops: CDR1 MNHEY, CDR2 SMNVEV (reference sequence). This CDR3 has 13 amino acids. The V and J ends lost 4 bases and 8 bases, in that order; junction bases with no gene match: 5. CDR3 in amino acids: CASSSQGAEGYTF. The CDR3 DNA sequence: TGTGCCAGCAGTTCACAGGGGGCGGAGGGCTACACCTTC.

V usage is TRBV11-2 and J usage is TRBJ2-5; possibly TRBD2 for D (6 bases). V lost 6 bases, J lost 5 bases, and 16 bases lay in between. There are 14 residues in the CDR3. In germline, CDR1 is SGHAT, CDR2 FQNNGV. The CDR3 DNA follows: TGTGCCAGCAGACCAGGTGCGGGAACGGAGACCCAGTACTTC. Protein sequence: CASRPGAGTETQYF.

This clone was counted between two and nine times. The J gene is TRBJ2-2, the V gene TRBV5-1, with a tentative D call TRBD1 (5 bases). The germline V gene encodes CDR1 SGHRS and CDR2 YFSETQ. V lost 3 bases and J lost 1, with 10 bases in between. The CDR3 has 15 amino acids. DNA for the CDR3: TGCGCCAGCAGCTCTTATCAGGGGAACACCGGGGAGCTGTTTTTT. As protein: CASSSYQGNTGELFF.

V and J are TRBV6-5 and TRBJ2-7; D gene unclear. Germline lookup yields CDR1 MNHEY and CDR2 SVGAGI. V lost 2 bases, J lost 4 bases, and 12 bases lay in between. The CDR3 has 14 residues. Written as DNA, the CDR3 is TGTGCCAGCAGTTACCGCGCGGCAGTTTACGAGCAGTACTTC. This encodes CASSYRAAVYEQYF.

This chain connects TRBV6-1 to TRBJ1-5; D is possibly TRBD1 (5 bases). The germline gives CDR1 MNHNS, CDR2 SASEGT. This CDR3 comprises 15 residues. Trimming cost V 1 base and J 5 bases, with 12 bases left between them. In DNA form, the CDR3 reads TGTGCCAGCAGTGAAGTATGGGGGAAGGATCAGCCCCAGCATTTT. Protein: CASSEVWGKDQPQHF.

The chain recombines TRBV2 with TRBJ2-1, with 15 bases fitting TRBD2. The CDR3 contains 19 residues. Germline V gives CDR1 SNHLY, CDR2 FYNNEI. J gave up 3 bases and V 5 bases, and 11 bases lay outside the gene matches. CDR3: CASSFPGTSGRTGYNEQFF. CDR3 DNA sequence: TGTGCCAGCAGTTTTCCCGGGACTAGCGGGAGGACCGGCTACAATGAGCAGTTCTTC.

The V and J genes are TRBV10-1 and TRBJ1-1, with 10 bases identical to TRBD1. Per the germline V gene, CDR1 is WNHNN and CDR2 is SYGVQD (reference sequence). The CDR3 is 16 amino acids. V trimming: 5 bases; J trimming: 5 bases; junction bases outside the gene matches: 11. The DNA of the CDR3 is TGCGCCAGCAGTCGCAGACAGGGGGCAAGGTGGACTGAAGCTTTCTTT. Translation: CASSRRQGARWTEAFF.

This chain links TRBV11-2 with TRBJ2-3, with D perhaps TRBD2 (5 bases). Germline CDR1 is SGHAT and CDR2 is FQNNGV. The V end was cut by 0 bases, the J end by 0 bases, with 22 bases between. The CDR3 contains 20 residues. CDR3 region: CASSLDRFPVSSGSTDTQYF. As DNA, the CDR3 is TGTGCCAGCAGCTTAGATAGGTTCCCTGTGAGCAGCGGAAGCACAGATACGCAGTATTTT.

The rearrangement links TRBV7-9 to TRBJ1-2; D possibly corresponds to TRBD1 (6 bases). There are 14 residues in the CDR3. The germline gives CDR1 SEHNR, CDR2 FQNEAQ (reference sequence). V dropped 2 bases and J dropped 4 bases, with 11 bases sitting between them. CDR3 DNA sequence: TGTGCCAGCAGCTTACAACCGGGGGCCTATGGCTACACCTTC. It specifies CASSLQPGAYGYTF.

The chain recombines TRBV27 with TRBJ1-2; TRBD1 agrees at 8 bases. The CDR3 covers 15 residues. Trimming cost V 6 bases and J 7 bases; bases outside gene matches: 13. Germline CDR1 reads MNHEY; CDR2 reads SMNVEV (reference sequence). DNA for the CDR3: TGTGCCAGCAGAGGGGCGGGAACAGGGGGGGTTGGCTACACCTTC. Translated, it gives CASRGAGTGGVGYTF.

The rearrangement joins TRBV5-5 to TRBJ2-5; weak D call: TRBD1 (5 bases). V gave up 5 bases and J gave up 2 bases, with 13 bases separating them. This CDR3 spans 14 amino acids. Germline loops: CDR1 SGHKS, CDR2 YYEKEE (reference sequence). The CDR3, as DNA: TGTGCCAGCAGTTTACAGGTCCTACAAGAGACCCAGTACTTC. This codes for CASSLQVLQETQYF. Variable domain in full (rest from reference TRBV5-5 and TRBJ2-5): DAGVTQSPTHLIKTRGQQVTLRCSPISGHKSVSWYQQVLGQGPQFIFQYYEKEERGRGNFPDRFSARQFPNYSSELNVNALLLGDSALYLCASSLQVLQETQYFGPGTRLLVL.

The gene calls are TRBV12-5 and TRBJ2-7; 8 nucleotides line up with TRBD1. The CDR3 extends over 16 amino acids. Germline V gene lookup returns CDR1 LGHNT and CDR2 FRNRAP. After removal of 3 bases from V and 2 bases from J, the junction contained 9 bases not matched to a gene. In nucleotides, the CDR3 is TGTGCTAGTGGTTTCTCCGGGACAGGTGTGACCTACGAGCAGTACTTC. It translates to CASGFSGTGVTYEQYF. Together with reference TRBV12-5 and TRBJ2-7, the CDR3 gives the full variable domain: DARVTQTPRHKVTEMGQEVTMRCQPILGHNTVFWYRQTMMQGLELLAYFRNRAPLDDSGMPKDRFSAEMPDATLATLKIQPSEPRDSAVYFCASGFSGTGVTYEQYFGPGTRLTVT.

The chain links TRBV19 to TRBJ1-1; D may be TRBD1 (5 bases). The CDR3 runs 15 residues. The germline V and J ends were trimmed by 0 bases and 4 bases, with 12 bases remaining between them. The germline V gene encodes CDR1 LNHDA and CDR2 SQIVND (reference sequence). CDR3 coding DNA: TGTGCCAGTAGTATAGAGACCGGGGGTAGCACTGAAGCTTTCTTT. Protein product: CASSIETGGSTEAFF.

This clone was seen only once. The genes are TRBV4-1 and TRBJ1-2; D may be TRBD1 (6 bases). CDR3 length: 18 residues. V was trimmed by 0 bases and J by 0 bases, leaving 17 bases between them. Looked up from germline, CDR1 is MGHRA and CDR2 is YSYEKL. The CDR3 loop is CASSQEGGEGEANYGYTF. The DNA for the CDR3 is TGCGCCAGCAGCCAAGAAGGGGGGGAGGGGGAAGCTAACTATGGCTACACCTTC.

The genes are TRBV6-5 and TRBJ2-7; D gene uncertain. This CDR3 spans 16 amino acids. Trimming cost V 2 bases and J 0 bases, with 14 bases left between them. Germline values: CDR1 MNHEY, CDR2 SVGAGI. CDR3 loop: CASSYGWRSSSYEQYF. The CDR3 coding sequence is TGTGCCAGCAGTTACGGCTGGCGGTCTAGCTCCTACGAGCAGTACTTC.